This TCR beta chain was profiled in a study of naive and memory T cell subsets. After the first PCR, alpha and beta chain libraries were processed separately. The study's findings and limits: Especially in CD8 cells, naive repertoires contained a few larger clonotypes, possibly CD45RA-re-expressing memory cells. Between naive and memory subsets, TCR abundance power law exponents differed. Gini index rose across naive, CM, EM and EMRA in CD4 and CD8.

The V end was cut by 0 bases, the J end by 2 bases, with 9 bases between. CDR1 is SGHRS and CDR2 is YFSETQ in the germline V gene. There are 14 residues in the CDR3. As to this clonotype: Its cognate antigen is unknown.

Both TRBC1 and TRBC2 were covered by a beta constant-region primer of two equimolar oligonucleotides. Ligated cDNA was amplified by four rounds of PCR with nested alpha and beta constant-region primers and SP2. A single record per CDR3 protein comes from TCRdb applying MiXCR to the UMI-ligation and nested PCR reads. The table lists 150,000 or so distinct CDR3 sequences, 22% of them singletons. This sequence was found in a human donor in good health. The V gene is TRBV5-1, the J gene TRBJ2-7, with D perhaps matching TRBD1 (5 bases). The source material was naive CD4+ T cells from blood. The CDR3: CASSLAKGPYEQYF. The CDR3, as DNA: TGCGCCAGCAGCTTGGCCAAGGGGCCCTACGAGCAGTACTTC.